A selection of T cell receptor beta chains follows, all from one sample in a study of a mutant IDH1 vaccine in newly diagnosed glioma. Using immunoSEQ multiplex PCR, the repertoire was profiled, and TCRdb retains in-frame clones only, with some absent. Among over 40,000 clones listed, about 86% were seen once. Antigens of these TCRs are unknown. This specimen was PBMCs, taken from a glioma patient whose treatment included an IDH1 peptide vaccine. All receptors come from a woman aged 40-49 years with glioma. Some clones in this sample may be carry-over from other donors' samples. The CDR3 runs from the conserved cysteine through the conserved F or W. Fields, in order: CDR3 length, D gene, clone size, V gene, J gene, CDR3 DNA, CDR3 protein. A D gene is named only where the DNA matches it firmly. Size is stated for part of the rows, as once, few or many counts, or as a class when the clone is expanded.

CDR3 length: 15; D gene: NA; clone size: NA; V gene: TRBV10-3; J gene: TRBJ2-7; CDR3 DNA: TGTGCCATCAGGGGGCGAGGGACGGGTTCCTACGAGCAGTACTTC; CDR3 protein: CAIRGRGTGSYEQYF
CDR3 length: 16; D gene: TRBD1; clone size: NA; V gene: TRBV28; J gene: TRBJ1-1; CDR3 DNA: TGTGCCAGCAGTAGACTCAGGGGGCGGATGAACACTGAAGCTTTCTTT; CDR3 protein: CASSRLRGRMNTEAFF
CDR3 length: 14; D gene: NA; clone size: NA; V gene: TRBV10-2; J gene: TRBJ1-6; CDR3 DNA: TGCGCCAGCAGTGAGAACAGGGACAATTCACCCCTCCACTTT; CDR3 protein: CASSENRDNSPLHF
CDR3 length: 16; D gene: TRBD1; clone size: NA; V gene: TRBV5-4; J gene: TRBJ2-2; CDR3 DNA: TGTGCCAGCAGCGGTGGACAGGGACCTTCAGGCGGGGAGCTGTTTTTT; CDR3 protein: CASSGGQGPSGGELFF
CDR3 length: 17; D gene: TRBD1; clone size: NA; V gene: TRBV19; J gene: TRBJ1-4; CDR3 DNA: TGTGCCAGTAGCATTGCCCCAACAGGGGGCTCTAATGAAAAACTGTTTTTT; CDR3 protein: CASSIAPTGGSNEKLFF
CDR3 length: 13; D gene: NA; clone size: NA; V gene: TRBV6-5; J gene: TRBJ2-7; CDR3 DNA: TGTGCCAGCAGCCGAACAGGGCCGGGGGAGCAGTACTTC; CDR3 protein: CASSRTGPGEQYF
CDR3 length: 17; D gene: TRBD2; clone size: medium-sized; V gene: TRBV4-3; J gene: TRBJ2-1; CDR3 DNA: TGCGCCAGCAGCCGGGCCGCGGGGGGAACCTCCTACAATGAGCAGTTCTTC; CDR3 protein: CASSRAAGGTSYNEQFF
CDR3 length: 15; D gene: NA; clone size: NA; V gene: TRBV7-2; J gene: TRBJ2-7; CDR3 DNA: TGTGCCAGCAGCTTCAAGACTATTAGTAACTACGAGCAGTACTTC; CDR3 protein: CASSFKTISNYEQYF
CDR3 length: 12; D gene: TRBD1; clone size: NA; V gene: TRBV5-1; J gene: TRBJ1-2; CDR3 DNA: TGCGCCAGCAGCGGGGACAGCTATGGCTACACCTTC; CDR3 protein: CASSGDSYGYTF
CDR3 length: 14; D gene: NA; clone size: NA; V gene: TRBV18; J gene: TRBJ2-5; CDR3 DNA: TGTGCCAGCTCACCACCAGCGACAAGAGAGACCCAGTACTTC; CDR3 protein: CASSPPATRETQYF
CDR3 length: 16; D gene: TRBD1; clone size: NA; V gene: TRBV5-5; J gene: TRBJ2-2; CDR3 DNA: TGTGCCAGCAGCCCTCAAGACAGGGTTTACACCGGGGAGCTGTTTTTT; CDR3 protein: CASSPQDRVYTGELFF
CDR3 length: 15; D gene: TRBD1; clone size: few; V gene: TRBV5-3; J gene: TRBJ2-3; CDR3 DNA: TGTGCCAGAAGCGTTGGGGGACAGGGCCCCGATACGCAGTATTTT; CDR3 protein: CARSVGGQGPDTQYF
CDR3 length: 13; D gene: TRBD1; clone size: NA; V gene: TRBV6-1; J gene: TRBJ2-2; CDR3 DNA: TGTGCCAGCAGAACAGGGGAGACCGGGGAGCTGTTTTTT; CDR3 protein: CASRTGETGELFF
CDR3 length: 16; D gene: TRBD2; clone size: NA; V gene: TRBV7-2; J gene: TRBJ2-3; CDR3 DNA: TGTGCCAGCAGCTTAAGTCTAGCGGGAGTCACAGATACGCAGTATTTT; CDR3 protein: CASSLSLAGVTDTQYF
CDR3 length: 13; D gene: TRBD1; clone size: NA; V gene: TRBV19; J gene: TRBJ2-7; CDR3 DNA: TGTGCCAGCCGGGACAGGGCAAGCTACGAGCAGTACTTC; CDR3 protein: CASRDRASYEQYF
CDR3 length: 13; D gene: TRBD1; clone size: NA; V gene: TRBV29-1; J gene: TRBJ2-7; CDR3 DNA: TGCAGCGTTTTTGGGGACAGAGCCTACGAGCAGTACTTC; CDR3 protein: CSVFGDRAYEQYF
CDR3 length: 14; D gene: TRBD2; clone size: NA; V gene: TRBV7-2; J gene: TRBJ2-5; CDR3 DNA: TGTGCCAGCAGCTTAGGAGCGGGGGGAGAGACCCAGTACTTC; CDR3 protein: CASSLGAGGETQYF
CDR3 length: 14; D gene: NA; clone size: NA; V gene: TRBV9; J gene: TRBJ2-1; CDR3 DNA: TGTGCCAGCAGCAGGGCGGCCTCCTACAATGAGCAGTTCTTC; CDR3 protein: CASSRAASYNEQFF
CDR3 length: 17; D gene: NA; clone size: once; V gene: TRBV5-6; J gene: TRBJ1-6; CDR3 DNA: TGTGCCAGCAGCCAAGGACAATTTCTACCTTATAATTCACCCCTCCACTTT; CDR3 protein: CASSQGQFLPYNSPLHF
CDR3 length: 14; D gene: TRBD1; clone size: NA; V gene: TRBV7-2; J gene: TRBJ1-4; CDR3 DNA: TGTGCCAGCGGAGGACAGGGCACTAATGAAAAACTGTTTTTT; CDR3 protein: CASGGQGTNEKLFF
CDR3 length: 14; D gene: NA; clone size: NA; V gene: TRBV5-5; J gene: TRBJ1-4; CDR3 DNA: TGTGCCAGCAGCTTGCAGCTAAGGAATGAAAAACTGTTTTTT; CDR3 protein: CASSLQLRNEKLFF
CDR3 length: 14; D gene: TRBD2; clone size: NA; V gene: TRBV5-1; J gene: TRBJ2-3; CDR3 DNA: TGCGCCAGCAGCCCGGGCGGGGGGTCATCATCGCAGTATTTT; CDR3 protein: CASSPGGGSSSQYF
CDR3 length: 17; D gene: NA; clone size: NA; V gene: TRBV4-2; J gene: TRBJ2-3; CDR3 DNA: TGTGCCAGCAGCCAAAAGCTACAGGGAGACTGGCCAGATACGCAGTATTTT; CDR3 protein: CASSQKLQGDWPDTQYF
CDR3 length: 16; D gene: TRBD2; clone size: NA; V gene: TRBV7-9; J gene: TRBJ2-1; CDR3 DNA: TGTGCCAGCAGCTGGAACACCGGACTAGCGGGGTATGAGCAGTTCTTC; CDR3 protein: CASSWNTGLAGYEQFF
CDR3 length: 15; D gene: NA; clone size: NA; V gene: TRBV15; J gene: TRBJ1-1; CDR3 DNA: TGTGCCACCAGCAGATCCTTGGACTGGGACACTGAAGCTTTCTTT; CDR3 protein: CATSRSLDWDTEAFF
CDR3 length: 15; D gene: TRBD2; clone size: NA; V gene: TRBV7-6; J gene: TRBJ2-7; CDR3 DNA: TGTGCCAGCAGCTTAGGGGCGGGAGCGCACTACGAGCAGTACTTC; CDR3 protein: CASSLGAGAHYEQYF
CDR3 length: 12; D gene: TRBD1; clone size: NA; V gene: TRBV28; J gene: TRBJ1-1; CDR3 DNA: TGTGCCACCTCCGGGACAGGGACTGAAGCTTTCTTT; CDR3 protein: CATSGTGTEAFF